The rows below give T cell receptor beta chains drawn from one sample of a study of shared clonotypes between healthy human individuals. Some clones are missing from TCRdb's copy, which holds only in-frame ones; the method was immunoSEQ multiplex PCR. The sample holds over a million clones, around 74% seen once. Material for sequencing was memory CD4+ T cells sorted from blood. These receptors came from a man aged 18 to 30 in good health. CDR3s include the opening cysteine and the closing phenylalanine or tryptophan. A D gene is named only where the DNA matches it firmly. Clone size is not always given. Where it is, it says once, few, many or a class for expanded clones.

.,.,15,TRBV6-5,TRBJ1-2,CASIMRGAVAYGYTF,TGTGCCAGCATCATGAGGGGGGCCGTTGCCTATGGCTACACCTTC
.,.,14,TRBV4-3,TRBJ2-2,CASSQGGYTGELFF,TGCGCCAGCAGCCAAGGGGGATACACCGGGGAGCTGTTTTTT
.,.,14,TRBV19,TRBJ1-2,CASSHERGGPGYTF,TGTGCCAGTTCACATGAACGCGGGGGACCTGGCTACACCTTC
.,.,15,TRBV19,TRBJ2-3,CASSEDQPGADTQYF,TGTGCCAGTAGTGAGGACCAGCCCGGGGCAGATACGCAGTATTTT
.,TRBD1,18,TRBV9,TRBJ1-5,CASSPEDRPPYSNQPQHF,TGTGCCAGCAGCCCCGAGGACAGGCCCCCGTATAGCAATCAGCCCCAGCATTTT
.,TRBD2,16,TRBV7-2,TRBJ2-7,CASSLGGAGGTYEQYF,TGTGCCAGCAGCTTAGGGGGAGCGGGAGGCACCTACGAGCAGTACTTC
.,.,11,TRBV7-8,TRBJ2-1,CASSLGDEQFF,TGTGCCAGCAGCCTAGGGGATGAGCAGTTCTTC
.,TRBD2,18,TRBV10-1,TRBJ2-3,CASSESAPGGLSTDTQYF,TGCGCCAGCAGTGAGTCTGCCCCGGGGGGGCTCAGCACAGATACGCAGTATTTT
.,.,11,TRBV7-2,TRBJ2-7,CASSLRGEQYF,TGTGCCAGCAGCCTCCGGGGCGAGCAGTACTTC
few,.,14,TRBV6-5,TRBJ2-6,CASSYSTGANVLTF,TGTGCCAGCAGTTACTCGACCGGGGCCAACGTCCTGACTTTC
.,.,14,TRBV27,TRBJ2-2,CASSLSKVTGELFF,TGTGCCAGCAGTCTGTCTAAGGTGACCGGGGAGCTGTTTTTT
.,TRBD1,12,TRBV30,TRBJ1-2,CAWSRTGGGYTF,TGTGCCTGGTCCCGGACAGGAGGGGGCTACACCTTC
.,.,14,TRBV11-3,TRBJ2-3,CASSLGEAADTQYF,TGTGCCAGCAGCTTAGGGGAGGCTGCAGATACGCAGTATTTT
.,.,15,TRBV6-1,TRBJ2-2,CASSASRAFTGELFF,TGTGCCAGCAGTGCAAGCCGGGCCTTCACCGGGGAGCTGTTTTTT
once,.,14,TRBV7-2,TRBJ1-2,CASSPYGVNYGYTF,TGTGCCAGCAGCCCCTACGGGGTTAACTATGGCTACACCTTC
.,.,13,TRBV6-6,TRBJ2-1,CASSPSWGNEQFF,TGTGCCAGCAGCCCCAGCTGGGGGAATGAGCAGTTCTTC
.,.,14,TRBV4-3,TRBJ2-1,CASRASGWNNEQFF,TGCGCCAGCAGGGCGAGTGGTTGGAACAATGAGCAGTTCTTC
.,.,15,TRBV5-1,TRBJ2-6,CASSPRDFGANVLTF,TGCGCCAGCAGCCCCAGGGATTTTGGGGCCAACGTCCTGACTTTC
.,TRBD1,17,TRBV7-9,TRBJ2-2,CASSAQQGVPNTGELFF,TGTGCCAGCAGCGCCCAACAGGGGGTCCCGAACACCGGGGAGCTGTTTTTT
.,.,11,TRBV5-8,TRBJ2-7,CASSVRNEQYF,TGTGCCAGCAGCGTGAGGAACGAGCAGTACTTC
.,TRBD2,16,TRBV5-1,TRBJ2-1,CASSASGGLAGNEQFF,TGCGCCAGCAGCGCATCAGGGGGACTAGCGGGTAATGAGCAGTTCTTC
.,.,14,TRBV2,TRBJ2-7,CASSLQDLGHEQYF,TGTGCCAGCAGCCTACAGGATTTGGGCCACGAGCAGTACTTC
.,.,12,TRBV2,TRBJ2-7,CASTQSSYEQYF,TGTGCCAGCACCCAAAGCTCCTACGAGCAGTACTTC
few,TRBD1,16,TRBV5-4,TRBJ1-6,CASSLGTGGARSPLHF,TGTGCCAGCAGCTTGGGAACAGGGGGCGCGCGGTCACCCCTCCACTTT
once,.,16,TRBV6-6,TRBJ1-6,CASRMEGRGGNSPLHF,TGTGCCAGCAGAATGGAGGGCAGGGGAGGTAATTCACCCCTCCACTTT
.,TRBD1,15,TRBV19,TRBJ1-6,CASQTGTGYNSPLHF,TGTGCCAGCCAAACTGGGACAGGCTATAATTCACCCCTCCACTTT
once,.,13,TRBV2,TRBJ1-2,CASSDAGNYGYTF,TGTGCCAGCAGTGATGCAGGAAACTATGGCTACACCTTC
.,.,17,TRBV4-1,TRBJ2-1,CASSQGVGGAFYNEQFF,TGCGCCAGCAGCCAAGGTGTAGGGGGGGCCTTCTACAATGAGCAGTTCTTC
.,.,13,TRBV5-4,TRBJ2-7,CASSAWMLDEQYF,TGTGCCAGCAGCGCTTGGATGTTGGACGAGCAGTACTTC
.,.,12,TRBV6-1,TRBJ1-2,CASTHTQNGYTF,TGTGCCAGCACCCATACCCAAAATGGCTACACCTTC
.,TRBD1,15,TRBV30,TRBJ1-1,CAWRATGQGGTEAFF,TGTGCCTGGAGAGCTACAGGACAGGGGGGCACTGAAGCTTTCTTT
.,TRBD1,15,TRBV19,TRBJ2-3,CASGPGQGSTDTQYF,TGTGCCAGTGGACCGGGACAGGGTAGCACAGATACGCAGTATTTT
.,TRBD2,15,TRBV7-2,TRBJ2-3,CASSRRGGSTDTQYF,TGTGCCAGCAGCAGGCGGGGGGGTAGCACAGATACGCAGTATTTT
.,.,14,TRBV28,TRBJ2-7,CASSESARGYEQYF,TGTGCCAGCAGTGAGTCCGCTCGGGGTTACGAGCAGTACTTC
.,.,13,TRBV5-4,TRBJ1-2,CASSLAGDYGYTF,TGTGCCAGCAGCTTAGCCGGAGACTATGGCTACACCTTC
.,.,15,TRBV4-1,TRBJ2-6,CASSQGLSGANVLTF,TGCGCCAGCAGCCAAGGACTCTCTGGGGCCAACGTCCTGACTTTC
.,.,14,TRBV11-2,TRBJ1-1,CASSLSTRVTEAFF,TGTGCCAGCAGCTTATCCACTAGGGTGACTGAAGCTTTCTTT
.,TRBD2,18,TRBV7-9,TRBJ2-1,CASSSRAAGLATGNEQFF,TGTGCCAGCAGCTCCCGGGCCGCGGGACTAGCGACCGGTAATGAGCAGTTCTTC
.,.,15,TRBV11-1,TRBJ2-7,CASSHPGRGRYEQYF,TGTGCCAGCAGCCATCCGGGGAGAGGGAGGTACGAGCAGTACTTC
few,.,16,TRBV5-3,TRBJ2-3,CARSLAFRTSTDTQYF,TGTGCCAGAAGCTTGGCTTTTCGGACTAGCACAGATACGCAGTATTTT
.,.,17,TRBV6-4,TRBJ2-4,CASSGPEGAPAKNIQYF,TGTGCCAGCAGTGGCCCCGAAGGGGCGCCAGCCAAAAACATTCAGTACTTC
.,TRBD1,13,TRBV18,TRBJ2-7,CASSQGQGYEQYF,TGTGCCAGCTCCCAGGGACAGGGCTACGAGCAGTACTTC
few,.,15,TRBV27,TRBJ1-6,CASSLRQGGNSPLHF,TGTGCCAGCAGTTTAAGGCAGGGAGGGAATTCACCCCTCCACTTT
few,TRBD1,17,TRBV28,TRBJ2-7,CASSLEYGTGGLYEQYF,TGTGCCAGCAGTTTGGAGTACGGGACAGGGGGGTTATACGAGCAGTACTTC
.,TRBD2,19,TRBV7-9,TRBJ2-4,CASSLLTSGSAGTKNIQYF,TGTGCCAGCAGCCTCCTGACTAGCGGGAGTGCCGGAACCAAAAACATTCAGTACTTC
once,.,14,TRBV10-3,TRBJ2-2,CAISVSPNTGELFF,TGTGCCATCAGTGTTAGCCCTAACACCGGGGAGCTGTTTTTT
many,.,14,TRBV5-1,TRBJ2-2,CASSRGANTGELFF,TGCGCCAGCAGCAGGGGCGCGAACACCGGGGAGCTGTTTTTT
many,.,15,TRBV5-1,TRBJ2-3,CASSLWGAISDTQYF,TGCGCCAGCAGCTTGTGGGGAGCTATTAGTGATACGCAGTATTTT
.,TRBD1,15,TRBV5-5,TRBJ1-3,CASSSTGILGNTIYF,TGTGCCAGCAGCTCGACAGGGATCTTGGGAAACACCATATATTTT
.,TRBD1,15,TRBV4-2,TRBJ2-5,CASSRLGGGQETQYF,TGTGCCAGCAGCCGCCTAGGGGGCGGCCAAGAGACCCAGTACTTC
.,TRBD1,12,TRBV25-1,TRBJ1-2,CASRGQNYGYTF,TGTGCCAGCAGGGGACAGAACTATGGCTACACCTTC